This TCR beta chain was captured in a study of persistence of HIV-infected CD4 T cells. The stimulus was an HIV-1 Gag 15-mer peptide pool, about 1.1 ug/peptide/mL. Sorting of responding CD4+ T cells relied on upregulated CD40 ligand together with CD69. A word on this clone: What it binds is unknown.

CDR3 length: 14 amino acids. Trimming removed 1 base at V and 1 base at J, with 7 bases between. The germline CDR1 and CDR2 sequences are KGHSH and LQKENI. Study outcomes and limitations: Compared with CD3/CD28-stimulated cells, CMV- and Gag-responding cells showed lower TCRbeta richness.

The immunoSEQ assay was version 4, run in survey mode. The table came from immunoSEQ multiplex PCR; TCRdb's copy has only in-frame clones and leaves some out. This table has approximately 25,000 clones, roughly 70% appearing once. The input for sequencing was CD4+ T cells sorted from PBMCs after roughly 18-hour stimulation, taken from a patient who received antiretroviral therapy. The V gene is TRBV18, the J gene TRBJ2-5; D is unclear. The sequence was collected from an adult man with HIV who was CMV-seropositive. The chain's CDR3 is CASSPRRSQETQYF. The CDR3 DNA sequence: TGTGCCAGCTCACCACGACGCAGCCAAGAGACCCAGTACTTC.